A selection of T cell receptor beta chains follows, all from one sample in a study of T-cell memory formation after mild COVID-19. One entry per CDR3 protein results from TCRdb running MiXCR on the 5' RACE reads. The sample includes a few hundred thousand distinct CDR3 sequences, around 28% of them seen just once. Material: PBMCs or a T cell subset sorted from them (not recorded which). Receptors originate from an adult woman who had mild COVID-19 (a few samples of this study predate the infection). Cell type and time point are not known. CDR3s include the opening cysteine and the closing phenylalanine or tryptophan. The D gene is left open where the match is weak. Only some rows state a clone size, as once, few, many or a class for expanded clones.

>TRBD2|TRBJ2-5|few|TRBV4-2
CASSQELLAVETQYF
TGTGCCAGCAGCCAAGAACTCCTAGCGGTAGAGACCCAGTACTTC
>TRBD1|TRBJ2-3|few|TRBV7-3
CASSPRGLRTDTQYF
TGTGCCAGCAGCCCAAGGGGGCTCCGCACAGATACGCAGTATTTT
>.|TRBJ1-6|once|TRBV11-2
CASSLTVNNSPLHF
TGTGCCAGCAGCTTGACTGTCAATAATTCACCCCTCCACTTT
>TRBD1|TRBJ1-1|.|TRBV7-3
CASSTGGTMNTEAFF
TGTGCCAGCAGCACAGGGGGGACTATGAACACTGAAGCTTTCTTT
>TRBD2|TRBJ2-7|few|TRBV29-1
CSVETPEAGGHYEQYF
TGCAGCGTTGAGACCCCGGAAGCGGGAGGTCACTACGAGCAGTACTTC
>TRBD2|TRBJ2-7|few|TRBV9
CASSGGLAGVNEQYF
TGTGCCAGCAGCGGCGGACTAGCGGGGGTCAACGAGCAGTACTTC
>TRBD1|TRBJ1-1|many|TRBV19
CASSPWGQGHTEAFF
TGTGCCAGTAGTCCATGGGGACAGGGGCACACTGAAGCTTTCTTT
>.|TRBJ2-7|.|TRBV24-1
CAKARTGRSGQYF
TGTGCCAAAGCGCGAACGGGGAGATCTGGGCAGTACTTC
>.|TRBJ1-2|.|TRBV11-2
CASSLVGFGYGYTF
TGTGCCAGCAGCTTAGTTGGGTTCGGCTATGGCTACACCTTC
>TRBD1|TRBJ2-5|.|TRBV2
CASSGQGVRETQYF
TGTGCCAGCAGTGGACAGGGGGTACGAGAGACCCAGTACTTC
>TRBD2|TRBJ2-3|.|TRBV4-3
CASSQVTTSGSTDTQYF
TGCGCCAGCAGCCAAGTTACGACTAGCGGGAGTACAGATACGCAGTATTTT
>TRBD1|TRBJ2-7|few|TRBV6-5
CASSKYSPGQGPYEQYF
TGTGCCAGCAGTAAATATTCGCCGGGACAGGGACCCTACGAGCAGTACTTC
>TRBD1|TRBJ1-2|.|TRBV5-1
CASSLGTGSPLYGYTF
TGCGCCAGCAGCTTGGGGACAGGGAGTCCCCTTTATGGCTACACCTTC
>.|TRBJ2-1|.|TRBV5-1
CASSPRGGISYNEQFF
TGCGCCAGCAGCCCCAGGGGGGGTATCTCCTACAATGAGCAGTTCTTC
>.|TRBJ2-3|.|TRBV5-6
CASSLGLQGYTDTQYF
TGTGCCAGCAGCTTGGGACTGCAGGGGTACACAGATACGCAGTATTTT
>TRBD1|TRBJ2-7|.|TRBV7-8
CASSLAAGQGSEQYF
TGTGCCAGCAGCTTAGCGGCGGGACAGGGATCCGAGCAGTACTTC
>.|TRBJ1-1|few|TRBV6-5
CASSYSWNTEAFF
TGTGCCAGCAGTTACTCTTGGAACACTGAAGCTTTCTTT
>.|TRBJ2-7|few|TRBV16
CASARGTYEQYF
TGTGCCAGCGCTAGAGGGACTTACGAGCAGTACTTC
>.|TRBJ2-1|.|TRBV27
CASSARLVEQFF
TGTGCCAGCAGTGCCAGACTAGTTGAGCAGTTCTTC
>TRBD1|TRBJ2-7|many|TRBV6-1
CASSATGDGGYEQYF
TGTGCCAGCAGTGCGACAGGGGACGGCGGCTACGAGCAGTACTTC
>TRBD1|TRBJ2-7|once|TRBV5-4
CASSLATGDQYF
TGTGCCAGCAGCTTGGCCACAGGGGACCAGTACTTC
>.|TRBJ1-2|few|TRBV7-9
CASSLGGEFYGYTF
TGTGCCAGCAGCTTAGGGGGGGAGTTCTATGGCTACACCTTC
>.|TRBJ2-5|.|TRBV7-9
CASSSPLTTDQETQYF
TGTGCCAGCAGCTCCCCACTTACGACAGATCAAGAGACCCAGTACTTC
>.|TRBJ2-3|few|TRBV12-3/TRBV12-4
CASARSRTDTQYF
TGTGCCAGCGCTCGGTCCCGCACAGATACGCAGTATTTT
>.|TRBJ1-6|.|TRBV6-1
CASSDIENSPLHF
TGTGCCAGCAGTGATATCGAGAATTCACCCCTCCACTTT
>TRBD2|TRBJ2-3|few|TRBV24-1
CATAEREGGRDTQYF
TGTGCCACCGCAGAGCGGGAGGGCGGGAGAGATACGCAGTATTTT
>TRBD2|TRBJ2-7|few|TRBV4-3
CASSQGLAGDEQYF
TGCGCCAGCAGCCAAGGACTAGCGGGAGACGAGCAGTACTTC
>TRBD2|TRBJ2-2|few|TRBV29-1
CSVVSGMNTGELFF
TGCAGCGTTGTTAGCGGGATGAACACCGGGGAGCTGTTTTTT
>.|TRBJ2-7|few|TRBV27
CASSSRAEKQYF
TGTGCCAGCAGTTCTCGGGCAGAAAAGCAGTACTTC
>.|TRBJ1-1|few|TRBV5-5
CASSLEYNTEAFF
TGTGCCAGCAGCTTGGAGTATAACACTGAAGCTTTCTTT
>.|TRBJ1-5|.|TRBV29-1
CSVVDGNQPQHF
TGCAGCGTTGTCGACGGCAATCAGCCCCAGCATTTT
>TRBD1|TRBJ2-2|.|TRBV29-1
CSAGTGRVNTGELFF
TGCAGCGCCGGGACAGGGAGGGTGAACACCGGGGAGCTGTTTTTT
>.|TRBJ1-2|many|TRBV7-2
CASSPQLYGYTF
TGTGCCAGCAGCCCTCAGTTATATGGCTACACCTTC
>.|TRBJ2-1|.|TRBV30
CAWSVANNEQFF
TGTGCCTGGAGTGTCGCCAACAATGAGCAGTTCTTC
>.|TRBJ2-7|.|TRBV11-2
CASSLVASLYEQYF
TGTGCCAGCAGCTTAGTGGCGTCACTCTACGAGCAGTACTTC
>.|TRBJ2-3|.|TRBV14
CASSPVYTDTQYF
TGTGCCAGCAGCCCCGTCTACACAGATACGCAGTATTTT
>.|TRBJ2-1|.|TRBV19
CASNQRAGTIINEQFF
TGTGCCAGTAACCAACGCGCGGGGACCATAATCAATGAGCAGTTCTTC
>.|TRBJ2-3|.|TRBV11-2
CASSLLAWESDTQYF
TGTGCCAGCAGCCTACTAGCATGGGAGTCAGATACGCAGTATTTT
>TRBD2|TRBJ2-3|.|TRBV7-3
CASSLRLAGAGTDTQYF
TGTGCCAGCAGCTTAAGACTAGCGGGGGCCGGGACAGATACGCAGTATTTT
>TRBD1|TRBJ2-1|.|TRBV12-3/TRBV12-4
CASSLAGTGVHEQFF
TGTGCCAGCAGTTTAGCCGGGACAGGGGTTCATGAGCAGTTCTTC
>.|TRBJ1-1|.|TRBV24-1
CATSDKYSDRNTEAFF
TGTGCCACCAGTGATAAGTACTCGGACAGGAACACTGAAGCTTTCTTT
>TRBD1|TRBJ1-4|.|TRBV5-1
CASSLAGDRGPNEKLFF
TGCGCCAGCAGCTTGGCCGGTGACAGGGGGCCTAATGAAAAACTGTTTTTT
>TRBD2|TRBJ2-7|many|TRBV10-3
CAAGTRRSYEQYF
TGTGCCGCCGGGACTAGAAGATCCTACGAGCAGTACTTC
>.|TRBJ2-7|.|TRBV20-1
CSARAGIFFPSYEQYF
TGCAGTGCTAGAGCGGGTATCTTCTTCCCCTCCTACGAGCAGTACTTC
>.|TRBJ1-6|few|TRBV14
CASSQGWESNSPLHF
TGTGCCAGCAGCCAAGGATGGGAATCTAATTCACCCCTCCACTTT
>TRBD1|TRBJ2-1|few|TRBV6-5
CASRGQGRFWNNEQFF
TGTGCCAGCAGGGGACAGGGGAGATTTTGGAACAATGAGCAGTTCTTC
>.|TRBJ1-6|.|TRBV7-9
CASSLGTTDSPLHF
TGTGCCAGCAGCTTAGGGACAACTGATTCACCCCTCCACTTT
>.|TRBJ2-3|.|TRBV12-3/TRBV12-4
CASSFRWADTQYF
TGTGCCAGCAGTTTCAGGTGGGCGGATACGCAGTATTTT